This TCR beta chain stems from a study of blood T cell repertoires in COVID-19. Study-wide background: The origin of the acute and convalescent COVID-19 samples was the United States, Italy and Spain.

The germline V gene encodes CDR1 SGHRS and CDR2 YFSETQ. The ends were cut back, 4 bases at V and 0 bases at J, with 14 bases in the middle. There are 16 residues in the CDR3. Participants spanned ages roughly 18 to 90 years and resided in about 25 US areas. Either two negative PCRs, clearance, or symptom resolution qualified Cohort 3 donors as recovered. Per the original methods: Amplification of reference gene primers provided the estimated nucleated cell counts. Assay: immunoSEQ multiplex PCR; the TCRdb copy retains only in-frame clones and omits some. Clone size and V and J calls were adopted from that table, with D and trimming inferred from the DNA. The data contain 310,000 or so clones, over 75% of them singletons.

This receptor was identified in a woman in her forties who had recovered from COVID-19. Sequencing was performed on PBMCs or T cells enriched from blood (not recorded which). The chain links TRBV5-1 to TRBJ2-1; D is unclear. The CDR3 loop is CASSVDRRSSYNEQFF. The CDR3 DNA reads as TGCGCCAGCAGCGTGGACCGGCGGAGCTCCTACAATGAGCAGTTCTTC.